The 30 T cell receptor beta chains given below trace back to one sample, sequenced in a study of blood T cell repertoires in COVID-19. This table comes from immunoSEQ multiplex PCR, and its TCRdb copy is limited to in-frame clones, with some not included. The data show 150,000 to 200,000 clones, with over 75% seen just once and 11% held by the top ten. Sequences were obtained from PBMCs or T cells enriched from blood (not recorded which). These receptors all stem from a man aged 50 or older who had recovered from COVID-19.

CDR3 sequence reads: CASTEPGQGHGYTF. The CDR3 coding sequence is TGTGCCAGCACCGAACCGGGACAGGGCCATGGCTACACCTTC. J is TRBJ1-2 and V is TRBV11-2; TRBD1 matches at 9 bases. This CDR3 contains 14 residues. Unmatched junction bases numbered 9, after V lost 7 bases and J lost 6 bases. Germline assignment: CDR1 SGHAT and CDR2 FQNNGV.

This chain uses TRBV27 with TRBJ1-6; weak D call: TRBD1 (5 bases). V was shortened by 6 bases and J by 7 bases, with 16 bases between the two germline ends. The CDR3 has 15 residues. CDR1 and CDR2 from the germline V gene are MNHEY and SMNVEV (reference sequence). The CDR3 region is CASRTQGLGNSPLHF. The CDR3 DNA sequence: TGTGCCAGCAGGACGCAGGGTCTAGGGAATTCACCCCTCCACTTT.

This clone was observed a few times. V and J are TRBV7-9 and TRBJ2-7, with D possibly matching TRBD2 (6 bases). The CDR3 consists of 16 residues. Germline-derived CDR1 and CDR2 are SEHNR and FQNEAQ (reference sequence). With 3 bases removed from V and 2 bases from J, the gap between germline ends came to 17 bases. The CDR3 here is CASSFRETPTPYEQYF. The DNA for the CDR3 is TGTGCCAGCAGCTTTCGGGAGACACCAACCCCCTACGAGCAGTACTTC.

The chain has TRBV6-5 and TRBJ1-5; 7 bases align to TRBD1. Losses at the gene ends were 2 bases for V and 4 bases for J; bases not matched to a gene: 5. The CDR3 consists of 15 residues. CDR1 is MNHEY, CDR2 SVGAGI, per germline. The CDR3 sequence: CASSYRGQSNQPQHF. As DNA, the CDR3 is TGTGCCAGCAGTTACAGGGGGCAAAGTAATCAGCCCCAGCATTTT.

V usage is TRBV4-2 and J usage is TRBJ2-2; a weak D match, TRBD1 (6 bases). The CDR3 sequence is 16 residues long. Deletions cut 5 bases from V and 3 bases from J, with 16 bases between. Germline lookup yields CDR1 LGHNA and CDR2 YNFKEQ. The CDR3 DNA sequence: TGTGCCAGCAGCTTGTTTCACTCAGGGGACACCGGGGAGCTGTTTTTT. This codes for CASSLFHSGDTGELFF.

This clone was counted once. Germline and junction disagree at one end, which may indicate a read error. The chain recombines TRBV5-1 with TRBJ2-7, with TRBD2 identical over 9 bases. In germline, CDR1 is SGHRS, CDR2 YFSETQ. CDR3 length equals 15 residues. This chain's CDR3 is CANSLAASGTYEQYF. As DNA, the CDR3 is TGCGCCAACAGCTTGGCGGCTAGCGGGACGTACGAGCAGTACTTC. The full variable domain, with the rest looked up from reference TRBV5-1 and TRBJ2-7, is KAGVTQTPRYLIKTRGQQVTLSCSPISGHRSVSWYQQTPGQGLQFLFEYFSETQRNKGNFPGRFSGRQFSNSRSEMNVSTLELGDSALYLCANSLAASGTYEQYFGPGTRLTVT.

This clone showed up just a few times. The V and J genes are TRBV7-3 and TRBJ1-6, with TRBD1 as a possible D gene (5 bases). The V end lost 5 bases, the J end lost 7 bases, and 9 bases lay between the germline ends. The CDR3 contains 13 residues. CDR1 is SGHTA, CDR2 FQGTGA, per germline. CDR3 in amino acids: CASSQGLNSPLHF. CDR3 nucleotide sequence: TGTGCCAGCAGCCAGGGCCTCAATTCACCCCTCCACTTT.

The V and J genes are TRBV2 and TRBJ1-2, with 7 positions matching TRBD1. The junction had 5 bases not matched to a gene; V was cut back by 6 bases and J by 7 bases. From germline, CDR1 is SNHLY and CDR2 FYNNEI. The CDR3 is 12 amino acids. CDR3: CASRQGLGGYTF. The CDR3 DNA follows: TGTGCCAGCAGACAGGGGTTGGGTGGCTACACCTTC.

V and J are TRBV7-2 and TRBJ1-5, with unresolved D. The CDR3 is made up of 13 amino acids. Germline lookup yields CDR1 SGHTA and CDR2 FQGNSA. Between the trimmed V and J ends, which lost 4 bases and 3 bases, there was a span of 7 bases. In nucleotides, the CDR3 is TGTGCCAGCAGCTCAACTACCAATCAGCCCCAGCATTTT. Protein: CASSSTTNQPQHF.

The chain couples TRBV6-5 to TRBJ2-5, with a tentative D call TRBD2 (5 bases). V dropped 4 bases and J dropped 5 bases, with 8 bases sitting between them. Germline V gene sequence: CDR1 MNHEY, CDR2 SVGAGI. The CDR3 consists of 12 residues. CDR3 sequence reads: CASSWEKETQYF. CDR3 in DNA: TGTGCCAGCAGTTGGGAGAAGGAGACCCAGTACTTC.

This chain uses TRBV6-6 with TRBJ1-6; D might be TRBD1 (6 bases). Deletions cut 5 bases from V and 4 bases from J, with 15 bases between. The CDR3 consists of 16 residues. CDR1 is MNHNY, CDR2 SVGAGI, per germline (reference sequence). CDR3 in DNA: TGTGCCAGCAGTCCCAGACAGGCTGATTATAATTCACCCCTCCACTTT. It translates to CASSPRQADYNSPLHF.

This chain connects TRBV28 to TRBJ1-1, with D possibly TRBD1 on 6 matching bases. Trimming removed 6 bases at V and 0 bases at J, with 11 bases between. The V gene's germline CDR1 is MDHEN and CDR2 SYDVKM. The CDR3 sequence is 14 residues long. DNA of the CDR3: TGTGCCAGCAGAATAGACAGGCTGAACACTGAAGCTTTCTTT. Its protein product is CASRIDRLNTEAFF.

This chain uses TRBV7-8 with TRBJ2-3; D is uncertain. This CDR3 region has 11 residues. The V end was cut by 5 bases, the J end by 9 bases, with 9 bases between. The germline CDR1 and CDR2 sequences are SGHVS and FQNEAQ. The CDR3: CASSHAETQYF. CDR3 DNA sequence: TGTGCCAGCAGCCACGCGGAGACGCAGTATTTT.

J is TRBJ1-2 and V is TRBV11-1, with D unclear. V was cut by 1 base and J by 0 bases, with 12 bases left in between. This CDR3 region has 16 residues. Per the germline V gene, CDR1 is SGHAT and CDR2 is FQDESV (reference sequence). In DNA form, the CDR3 reads TGTGCCAGCAGCTTAGGTTCGTCGAGTTCTAACTATGGCTACACCTTC. Translation: CASSLGSSSSNYGYTF.

CDR3 nucleotides: TGTGCCACCAAGGTCAGCGGGGGGCCAGATACGCAGTATTTT. Its translation is CATKVSGGPDTQYF. This chain connects TRBV24-1 to TRBJ2-3, with 9 bases matching TRBD2. The CDR3 totals 14 residues. Germline CDR1 and CDR2: KGHDR and SFDVKD. Germline trimming cut 8 bases from V and 4 bases from J; bases unmatched to any gene: 6.

The gene calls are TRBV14 and TRBJ1-4, with a weak D call TRBD1 (6 bases). The CDR3 has 16 residues. V lost 4 bases, J lost 0 bases, and 12 bases lay in between. CDR1 SGHDN and CDR2 FVKESK come from the germline V gene. The CDR3 region has the DNA TGTGCCAGCAGCCCGGATGCAGGGGCAACTAATGAAAAACTGTTTTTT. As protein: CASSPDAGATNEKLFF.

This rearrangement joins TRBV7-2 to TRBJ1-2; D unresolved. V was clipped by 5 bases and J by 7 bases, with 14 bases between them. CDR3 length equals 13 residues. Germline V CDR1 and CDR2: SGHTA, FQGNSA. CDR3 in amino acids: CASSTRGDGGYTF. The CDR3, as DNA: TGTGCCAGCAGCACCCGGGGTGACGGTGGCTACACCTTC.

The chain joins TRBV28 to TRBJ2-3; weak D call: TRBD2 (5 bases). V gave up 6 bases and J gave up 7 bases, with 17 bases separating them. This CDR3 comprises 14 residues. Germline-derived CDR1 and CDR2 are MDHEN and SYDVKM. The CDR3 coding sequence is TGTGCCAGCAGCCTACCCGTTGTAGCGAATACGCAGTATTTT. It codes for CASSLPVVANTQYF. The variable domain in full, with the rest retrieved from reference TRBV28 and TRBJ2-3, is DVKVTQSSRYLVKRTGEKVFLECVQDMDHENMFWYRQDPGLGLRLIYFSYDVKMKEKGDIPEGYSVSREKKERFSLILESASTNQTSMYLCASSLPVVANTQYFGPGTRLTVL.

The chain links TRBV11-2 to TRBJ2-5, with 8 nucleotides matching TRBD1. V shed 0 bases and J 4 bases; nucleotides not matched to a gene: 4. Germline-derived CDR1 and CDR2 are SGHAT and FQNNGV. The CDR3 runs 15 residues. The CDR3 region is CASSLDRGRAETQYF. The CDR3 DNA sequence: TGTGCCAGCAGCTTAGACAGGGGGCGCGCAGAGACCCAGTACTTC.

The chain carries TRBV7-9 and TRBJ1-4; D unclear. Germline CDR1 SEHNR, CDR2 FQNEAQ (reference sequence). The V end was cut by 8 bases, the J end by 5 bases, with 6 bases between. The CDR3 spans 11 residues. The CDR3 DNA follows: TGTGCCAGCGCGGGGAATGAAAAACTGTTTTTT. As protein: CASAGNEKLFF.

The chain employs TRBV6-5 and TRBJ2-1, with D uncertain. The CDR3 is 15 residues long. CDR1 and CDR2 (germline): MNHEY, SVGAGI. V was trimmed by 0 bases and J by 7 bases, leaving 13 bases between them. In nucleotides, the CDR3 is TGTGCCAGCAGTTACTCTGGGCCCAGTACGAATGAGCAGTTCTTC. This translates into CASSYSGPSTNEQFF.

CDR3: CAWSVLMVMNTEAFF. CDR3 nucleotides: TGTGCCTGGAGTGTACTTATGGTCATGAACACTGAAGCTTTCTTT. The chain links TRBV30 to TRBJ1-1, with D unclear. Germline V gives CDR1 GTSNPN, CDR2 SVGIG (reference sequence). CDR3 length: 15 amino acids. Trimming took off 0 bases at V and 0 bases at J, with 11 bases between the two ends.

J is TRBJ2-7 and V is TRBV30; 10 positions agree with TRBD1. J gave up 2 bases and V 4 bases, and 5 bases lay outside the gene matches. The CDR3 covers 14 residues. Germline V CDR1 and CDR2: GTSNPN, SVGIG (reference sequence). CDR3 DNA sequence: TGTGCCTGGACTCGACAGGGGGCCGCCTACGAGCAGTACTTC. Translated, it gives CAWTRQGAAYEQYF.

The genes are TRBV3-1 (or the pseudogene TRBV3-2) and TRBJ2-1; TRBD2 is a possible D gene (6 bases). The CDR3 is made up of 15 amino acids. V gave up 1 base and J gave up 12 bases, with 19 bases separating them. Germline loops: CDR1 LGHDT, CDR2 YNNKEL (reference sequence). The CDR3 sequence: CASSQGPDGGLSQFF. CDR3 DNA sequence: TGTGCCAGCAGCCAAGGACCCGATGGAGGGTTATCGCAGTTCTTC.

J is TRBJ1-2 and V is TRBV6-5; 8 bases match TRBD1. V trimming: 9 bases; J trimming: 8 bases; junction bases outside the gene matches: 11. CDR3 length: 13 amino acids. Germline-derived CDR1 and CDR2 are MNHEY and SVGAGI. The CDR3 sequence is CASQIKTGEGYTF. The CDR3 DNA reads TGTGCCAGTCAAATTAAGACAGGGGAGGGCTACACCTTC.

This clone was seen a handful of times. The genes are TRBV19 and TRBJ1-6, with 8 bases identical to TRBD1. Trimming cost V 5 bases and J 13 bases; bases outside gene matches: 10. In germline, CDR1 is LNHDA, CDR2 SQIVND (reference sequence). This CDR3 spans 14 amino acids. The CDR3 is CASSAPGQGPPLHF. CDR3 DNA: TGTGCCAGTAGTGCCCCCGGACAGGGCCCCCCCCTCCACTTT.

The chain combines TRBV18 with TRBJ1-1; D gene unclear. Between the trimmed V and J ends, which lost 4 bases and 1 base, there was a span of 10 bases. This CDR3 has 14 residues. Germline V gene lookup returns CDR1 KGHSH and CDR2 LQKENI. The CDR3 loop reads CASSRSGRNTEAFF. As DNA, the CDR3 is TGTGCCAGCTCACGTTCAGGTAGGAACACTGAAGCTTTCTTT.

The chain has TRBV21-1 and TRBJ2-1; whether TRBD2, the table's D call, matches the DNA was not checked. TRBV21-1 is reported as a pseudogene. This CDR3 has 13 amino acids. The CDR3 DNA is TGTGCCAGCAGTGGGGGGGTCCACAATGAGCAGTTCTTC. Its translation is CASSGGVHNEQFF.

V and J are TRBV7-9 and TRBJ2-7; 10 bases fit TRBD1. CDR1 and CDR2 (germline): SEHNR, FQNEAQ (reference sequence). This CDR3 comprises 15 residues. Trimming cost V 5 bases and J 3 bases; bases outside gene matches: 7. Here the CDR3 DNA reads TGTGCCAGCAGCCCTTCAGGACAGGGGGACTACGAGCAGTACTTC. Encoded protein: CASSPSGQGDYEQYF.

The J gene is TRBJ2-4, the V gene TRBV3-1 (or the pseudogene TRBV3-2); D is undetermined. The ends were cut back, 0 bases at V and 15 bases at J, with 15 bases in the middle. The CDR3 totals 13 residues. Germline CDR1 reads LGHDT; CDR2 reads YNNKEL (reference sequence). The CDR3 sequence: CASSQDRGLASYF. For the CDR3, the DNA is TGTGCCAGCAGCCAAGATCGTGGTCTGGCTTCGTACTTC.